This passage covers 3 T cell receptor beta chains from one sample sequenced in a study of metastatic and nonmetastatic thyroid tumors. With MiXCR, TCRdb called clones anew from the PCR reads. The sample includes about 34,000 clones, approximately 40% of them seen just once. Thyroid surgery took place with no prior treatment in any patient. Sample: tumor tissue. These TCRs come from a female donor with papillary thyroid cancer or a benign thyroid nodule (not recorded which). Some clones in this sample may be carry-over from other donors' samples.

In its sample, this clone was seen a few times. The V and J genes are TRBV6-1 and TRBJ2-2, with D uncertain. Per germline, CDR1 MNHNS and CDR2 SASEGT. V lost 6 bases, J lost 3 bases, and 11 bases lay in between. The CDR3 is 14 amino acids. As DNA, the CDR3 is TGTGCCAGCAGACCTCGGACCCACACCGGGGAGCTGTTTTTT. It encodes CASRPRTHTGELFF.

This clone has just a few counts. The rearrangement uses TRBV27 and TRBJ1-2; no reliable D call. V was trimmed by 5 bases and J by 6 bases, leaving 22 bases between them. Germline CDR1 is MNHEY and CDR2 is SMNVEV (reference sequence). The CDR3 runs 16 residues. Here the CDR3 DNA reads TGTGCCAGCAGTCCCCGCCTATTCGCGGATTCGAATGGCTACACCTTC. It specifies CASSPRLFADSNGYTF.

The chain couples TRBV6-1 to TRBJ2-1, with D perhaps TRBD1 or TRBD2 (5 bases each). The germline V gene has CDR1 MNHNS and CDR2 SASEGT. Trimming left V 7 bases short and J 9 bases short, with 22 bases between. The CDR3 is 15 amino acids. CDR3 region: CASIRTRGTVAEQFF. As DNA, the CDR3 is TGTGCCAGCATCCGGACGCGTGGGACGGTCGCTGAGCAGTTCTTC.